The 14 T cell receptor beta chains in this list originate from one sample, sequenced in a study of beta chain features in type 1 diabetes. Their cognate antigens are unknown. The study reverse transcribed the entire isolated RNA, so it sequenced expressed TCRB transcripts. Produced via immunoSEQ multiplex PCR; TCRdb's table is partial and in-frame only. Among hundreds of thousands of clones listed, 11% to 15% were seen once. Study-level findings and limits: Type 1 diabetes patients showed a moderate but significant shortening of TCRB CDR3s in all four CD4+ subsets.

Specimen: naive CD4+ T cells from blood. Receptors were obtained from a man aged 18-30 years with type 1 diabetes.

This clone came up a few times. This rearrangement joins TRBV29-1 to TRBJ2-3, with D perhaps TRBD1 (6 bases). Trimming stripped 5 bases from V and 0 bases from J, with 12 bases between. The CDR3 length is 14 residues. Germline V lookup: CDR1 SQVTM, CDR2 ANQGSEA. The CDR3 nucleotides are TGCAGCGTTCGAAGAACAGGGAGCACAGATACGCAGTATTTT. It codes for CSVRRTGSTDTQYF.

This clone was seen a handful of times. V usage is TRBV29-1 and J usage is TRBJ1-1, with D tentatively TRBD1 (5 bases). Germline V gene sequence: CDR1 SQVTM, CDR2 ANQGSEA. The germline V and J ends were trimmed by 3 bases and 6 bases, with 17 bases remaining between them. This CDR3 region has 14 residues. This CDR3 is CSVDRPLGESEAFF. CDR3 nucleotide sequence: TGCAGCGTTGATCGGCCCTTGGGGGAATCTGAAGCTTTCTTT.

This clone was detected a few times. The V and J genes are TRBV29-1 and TRBJ2-5; 8 positions match TRBD2. The V and J ends lost 7 bases and 3 bases, in that order; junction bases with no gene match: 10. The germline gives CDR1 SQVTM, CDR2 ANQGSEA. CDR3 length: 14 amino acids. CDR3 DNA sequence: TGCAGCGCCAGATCCAGTAGCGGGGAAGAGACCCAGTACTTC. It translates to CSARSSSGEETQYF.

This clone was found a few times. The V gene is TRBV29-1, the J gene TRBJ2-3; 8 bases map to TRBD1. V lost 7 bases, J lost 1 base, and 10 bases stayed unmatched. This CDR3 spans 15 amino acids. CDR1 is SQVTM and CDR2 is ANQGSEA in the germline V gene. The CDR3 region has the DNA TGCAGCGCGACGGGACAGGCGAGACGCACAGATACGCAGTATTTT. This sequence encodes CSATGQARRTDTQYF.

This clone showed up just a few times. The rearrangement links TRBV29-1 to TRBJ2-5; TRBD2 is a possible D gene (6 bases). This CDR3 contains 12 residues. From germline, CDR1 is SQVTM and CDR2 ANQGSEA. V was trimmed by 2 bases and J by 5 bases, leaving 9 bases between them. CDR3 residues: CSVERERETQYF. CDR3 sequence (DNA): TGCAGCGTTGAACGGGAGAGGGAGACCCAGTACTTC.

With regard to this clone: The sample has other DNA sequences that encode this CDR3 too. The rearrangement joins TRBV5-4 to TRBJ2-1; D remains ambiguous. V dropped 0 bases and J dropped 2 bases, with 0 bases sitting between them. The CDR3 runs to 12 residues. Germline CDR1 reads SGHNT; CDR2 reads YYREEE (reference sequence). CDR3 protein: CASSLAYNEQFF. CDR3 nucleotides: TGTGCCAGCAGCTTGGCCTACAATGAGCAGTTCTTC. The entire variable domain, with the rest obtained from reference TRBV5-4 and TRBJ2-1, is as follows: ETGVTQSPTHLIKTRGQQVTLRCSSQSGHNTVSWYQQALGQGPQFIFQYYREEENGRGNFPPRFSGLQFPNYSSELNVNALELDDSALYLCASSLAYNEQFFGPGTRLTVL.

This clone was detected only a few times. The CDR3: CASSPLGSNQPQHF. CDR3 nucleotide sequence: TGTGCCAGCAGCCCCCTCGGCAGCAATCAGCCCCAGCATTTT. The V gene is TRBV7-9, the J gene TRBJ1-5; D unclear. This CDR3 is 14 amino acids long. The germline CDR1 and CDR2 sequences are SEHNR and FQNEAQ (reference sequence). The V gene lost 5 bases and the J gene lost 1 base, with 9 bases spanning the gap. Looking up the rest from reference TRBV7-9 and TRBJ1-5 gives the full variable domain: DTGVSQNPRHKITKRGQNVTFRCDPISEHNRLYWYRQTLGQGPEFLTYFQNEAQLEKSRLLSDRFSAERPKGSFSTLEIQRTEQGDSAMYLCASSPLGSNQPQHFGDGTRLSIL.

This clone was seen a handful of times. The chain is built from TRBV10-3 and TRBJ2-5, with D perhaps assigned TRBD1 or TRBD2 (5 bases each). The CDR3 is 14 residues long. Germline lookup yields CDR1 ENHRY and CDR2 SYGVKD. V gave up 4 bases and J gave up 5 bases, with 14 bases separating them. For the CDR3, the DNA is TGTGCCATCAGTGCCGTGGGGGACGGGGAGACCCAGTACTTC. It codes for CAISAVGDGETQYF.

The chain is built from TRBV6-1 and TRBJ1-2; TRBD1 might be the D (5 bases). Deletions cut 8 bases from V and 5 bases from J, with 15 bases between. CDR1 is MNHNS, CDR2 SASEGT, per germline. This CDR3 region has 13 residues. CDR3: CASVWGLEYGYTF. CDR3 coding DNA: TGTGCCAGCGTGTGGGGGTTAGAATATGGCTACACCTTC.

This clone was seen a few times. In DNA, the CDR3 is TGTGCCTGGAAGGTGACAGGAGAGAGCACCATATATTTT. Its protein is CAWKVTGESTIYF. The chain combines TRBV30 with TRBJ1-3; maybe TRBD1 (6 bases). The CDR3 is 13 residues long. V was pared by 4 bases and J by 9 bases, with 16 bases between. CDR1 and CDR2 from the germline V gene are GTSNPN and SVGIG (reference sequence).

This clone showed up just a few times. This chain joins TRBV2 and TRBJ1-4; D is unclear. V was trimmed by 6 bases and J by 8 bases, leaving 13 bases between them. From germline, CDR1 is SNHLY and CDR2 FYNNEI. The CDR3 has 13 residues. In DNA form, the CDR3 reads TGTGCCAGCAGGAAGTTAGAAGGAGAAAAACTGTTTTTT. It specifies CASRKLEGEKLFF.

The chain links TRBV5-1 to TRBJ2-5; the match to TRBD1 covers 7 bases. With V trimmed by 2 bases and J by 4 bases, 8 bases remained unmatched. Per germline, CDR1 SGHRS and CDR2 YFSETQ. The CDR3 contains 15 residues. CDR3: CASSLERGRVETQYF. The DNA of the CDR3 is TGCGCCAGCAGCTTAGAAAGGGGGCGAGTAGAGACCCAGTACTTC.

V is TRBV28 and J is TRBJ2-7; D may be TRBD1 or TRBD2 (5 bases each). The germline CDR1 and CDR2 sequences are MDHEN and SYDVKM. The length of the CDR3 is 14 residues. Trimming shortened V by 8 bases and J by 0 bases, and 14 bases separated the two germline ends. CDR3 coding DNA: TGTGCCAGCCTCTCGGGGACGAGCTCCTACGAGCAGTACTTC. Encoded protein: CASLSGTSSYEQYF.

CDR3 amino acids: CASSLARTGTSGGPNTGELFF. CDR3 DNA sequence: TGTGCCAGCAGCTTAGCCCGCACCGGGACTAGCGGGGGGCCGAACACCGGGGAGCTGTTTTTT. The J gene is TRBJ2-2, the V gene TRBV7-6; 15 bases fit TRBD2. Germline CDR1 SGHVS, CDR2 FNYEAQ. CDR3 length equals 21 residues. Trimming took 0 bases from V and 0 from J; bases not matched to a gene: 8.